This note documents a single TCR beta chain sequence. Its antigen is undetermined. Authors' data handling: ImmunoSEQ gave junction-only sequences without quality scores, so filtering differed. TCRdb keeps only in-frame clones here, not all; method: immunoSEQ multiplex PCR. D and trimming come from the DNA, and the V and J calls and clone size come from that table. The sample records about 490,000 clones, around four fifths being singletons. These data are taken from a study of shared clonotypes between healthy human individuals. Broader study findings: The study sampled only blood, and tissue repertoires likely differ. Expectations were that clonotype sharing among donors would be affected by sequencing depth.

Around 90 million PBMCs supplied genomic DNA for unsorted samples. This TCR derives from a woman aged 40 to 50 in good health. Some clones in this sample may be carry-over from other donors' samples. Sequenced input: PBMCs.

This CDR3 reads CAWSWGQALTEQYF. CDR3 nucleotides: TGTGCCTGGAGTTGGGGACAGGCCCTTACCGAGCAGTACTTC. The rearrangement joins TRBV30 to TRBJ2-7; 8 bases fit TRBD1. The CDR3 runs to 14 residues. Germline CDR1 reads GTSNPN; CDR2 reads SVGIG (reference sequence). The V segment lost 2 bases and the J segment 6 bases; nucleotides outside the gene matches: 9.